The clone carrying this TCR beta chain was observed a handful of times. This record comes from a study of molecular identifiers for immune sequencing clone quantification. Sorted inputs of 20,000 to 1,000,000 cells, with 10%, 30% or 50% RNA, yielded naive CD8 libraries. TCRdb independently ran MiXCR on the PCR reads; one entry per CDR3 protein. The sample contains approximately 550,000 distinct CDR3 sequences, 20% to 25% of which appear only once. The specimen was naive CD8+ T cells from blood, with Jurkat cell RNA spiked in. Specified subset: FACS-sorted CD8+CD4-CCR7+CD45RA+ naive T cells. This receptor was identified in a human donor in good health. Some libraries in this study had Jurkat cell RNA spiked in.

DNA of the CDR3: TGCGCCAGCAGCTCCAGAGTCAGTGGAGAGACCCAGTACTTC. The encoded protein is CASSSRVSGETQYF. V is TRBV4-1 and J is TRBJ2-5; D ambiguous. This CDR3 is built from 14 residues. Trimming took off 5 bases at V and 4 bases at J, with 14 bases between the two ends. Germline loops: CDR1 MGHRA, CDR2 YSYEKL.